This section outlines one T cell receptor beta chain sequence together with its context. Its antigen remains undetermined. No base-level quality is on record; no much larger clone is a single base apart. This sample is part of a study of T cell responses to AZD1222 COVID-19 vaccine (dated by TCRdb to 2020 to 2023). Concerning the study at large: A total of 233 trial participants underwent TCR sequencing, of whom about 200 had received two doses of AZD1222 and approximately 25 had received two doses of the MenACWY control vaccine. Trial participants were enrolled into age subgroups of 18-55, 56-69 and 70-plus years, which contained approximately 150, 30 and 60 TCR-sequenced participants, respectively.

The CDR3 regions of human TCRbeta chains were subjected to immunosequencing. In the authors' own workflow: Repertoire TCRs were checked for matches against a reference library of SARS-CoV-2-specific TCRs that had been generated using the MIRA antigen-specificity platform. Breadth was defined as the fraction of unique TCRs that were SARS-CoV-2-associated, and depth was defined as the fraction of total T cells that were SARS-CoV-2-associated. Using the MIRA data, every spike-specific TCR was mapped to the spike region that the TCR reacted to and assigned to either a CD4 or a CD8 class. Log10-transformed breadth and depth values were compared by one-way ANOVA with Sidak's multiple comparisons tests. Imported from immuneACCESS, the table was reduced by TCRdb to in-frame sequences with V and J called. These copies leave out some clones; in studies compared against another copy, an unresolved V gene accounts for under half, and the cause of the remainder is not known. The V and J calls and the clone size are those of that table, but D and trimming were determined from the DNA. Within this sample are under 170,000 clones, with more than 80% of them counted one time only. The leading ten clones occupy under 4% of the sample.

What this sample's time point label stands for: about 28 days (+/-7) after the second vaccine dose. AZD1222 recipients whose second dose came at about 4 weeks and those whose second dose came at about 12 weeks were combined into one group, since spike-specific TCR depth and breadth did not differ between the two schedules. The vaccinee samples were drawn from two UK trials, COV001 and COV002, one of which was a single-blind randomized controlled phase 2/3 trial testing AZD1222 (ChAdOx1 nCoV-19) in healthy adults. For TCRbeta chain sequencing, PBMC samples were collected from trial participants at day 0 and at day 28 after the second dose. Broader findings and caveats from the paper: Spike-specific TCR breadth and depth rose significantly after two AZD1222 doses compared with day 0 and with MenACWY recipients. Participants were mostly white British, with more females than males. The authors suggested clonal diversity may have been underestimated. Epitopes outside the regions mutated in the B.1.351 and B.1.1.7 variants were reportedly recognized by nearly half of the unique spike-specific TCRs. Vaccine-associated CD4 TCRs spanned the whole spike protein, with dominant responses in regions 160-218 and 743-854. Conclusions about previously exposed vaccinees were limited because only a handful of AZD1222 recipients were SARS-CoV-2 seropositive at baseline. In the small 56-69-year group, the increase in depth fell short of significance, most likely because of low power. Because no day 14 peak-response samples were available, repertoires were characterized only after the peak T cell response.

V and J are trimmed by 5 bases and 2 bases, and the gene matches miss 12 bases of the junction. The CDR3, cysteine through phenylalanine, is 17 amino acids long. This entry keeps only the CDR3 DNA: 51 bases, framed from base 1. The germline V gene (reference sequence) supplies CDR1 LNHDA and CDR2 SQIVND. This receptor was obtained from an adult who received the AZD1222 COVID-19 vaccine. Recombination joined TRBV19 with TRBJ2-3, with 8 bases matching TRBD2. This specimen consisted of peripheral blood, obtained 28 days after the second AZD1222 dose. The CDR3 sequence is CASSPLGSGSFTDTQYF. In nucleotides, the sequence is TGTGCCAGTAGTCCCCTTGGGAGCGGGAGTTTCACAGATACGCAGTATTTT.